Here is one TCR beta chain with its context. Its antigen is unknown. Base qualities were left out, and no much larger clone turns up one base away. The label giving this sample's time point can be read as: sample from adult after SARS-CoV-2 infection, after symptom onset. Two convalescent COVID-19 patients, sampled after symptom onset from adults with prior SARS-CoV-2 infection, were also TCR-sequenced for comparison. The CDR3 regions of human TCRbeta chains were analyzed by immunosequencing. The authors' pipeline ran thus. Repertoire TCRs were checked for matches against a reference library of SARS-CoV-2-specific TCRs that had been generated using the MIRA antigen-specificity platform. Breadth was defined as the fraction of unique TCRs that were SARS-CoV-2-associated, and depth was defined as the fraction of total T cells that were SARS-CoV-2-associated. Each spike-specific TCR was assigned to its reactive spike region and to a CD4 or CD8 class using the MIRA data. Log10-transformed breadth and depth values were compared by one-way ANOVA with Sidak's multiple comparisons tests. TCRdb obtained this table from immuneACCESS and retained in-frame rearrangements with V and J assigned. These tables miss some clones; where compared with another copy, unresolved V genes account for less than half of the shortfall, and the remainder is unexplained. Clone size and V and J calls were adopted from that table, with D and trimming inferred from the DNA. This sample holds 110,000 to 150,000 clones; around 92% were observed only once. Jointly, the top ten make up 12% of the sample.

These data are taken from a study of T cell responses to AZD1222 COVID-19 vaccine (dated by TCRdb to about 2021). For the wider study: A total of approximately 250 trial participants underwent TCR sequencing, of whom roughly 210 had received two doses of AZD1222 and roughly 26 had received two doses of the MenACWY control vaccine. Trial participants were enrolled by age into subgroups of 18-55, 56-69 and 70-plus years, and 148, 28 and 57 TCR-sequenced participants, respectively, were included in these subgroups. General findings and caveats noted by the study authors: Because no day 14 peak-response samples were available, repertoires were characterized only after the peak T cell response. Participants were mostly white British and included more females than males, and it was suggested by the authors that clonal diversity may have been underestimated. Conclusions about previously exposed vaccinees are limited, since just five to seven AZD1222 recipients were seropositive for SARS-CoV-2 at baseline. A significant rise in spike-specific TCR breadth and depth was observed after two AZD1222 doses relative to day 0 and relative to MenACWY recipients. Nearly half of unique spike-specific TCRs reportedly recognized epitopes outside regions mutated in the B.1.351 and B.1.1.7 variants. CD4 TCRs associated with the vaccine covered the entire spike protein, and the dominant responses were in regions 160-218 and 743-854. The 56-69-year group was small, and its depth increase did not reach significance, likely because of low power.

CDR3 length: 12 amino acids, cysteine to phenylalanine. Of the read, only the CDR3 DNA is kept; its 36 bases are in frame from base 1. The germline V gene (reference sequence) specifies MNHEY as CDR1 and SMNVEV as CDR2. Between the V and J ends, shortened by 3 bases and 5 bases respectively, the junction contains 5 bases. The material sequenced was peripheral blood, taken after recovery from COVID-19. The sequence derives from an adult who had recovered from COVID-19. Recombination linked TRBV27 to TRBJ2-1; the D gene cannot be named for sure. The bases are TGTGCCAGCAGTTTGTCTGACAATGAGCAGTTCTTC. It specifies CASSLSDNEQFF.